The following is a T cell receptor beta chain sequence with its context. Germline V lookup: CDR1 SGDLS, CDR2 YYNGEE. The CDR3 is 14 residues long. With V trimmed by 7 bases and J by 0 bases, 5 bases remained unmatched. The entry originates in a study of T cell changes during pregnancy in multiple sclerosis. Method: immunoSEQ multiplex PCR; TCRdb's copy keeps in-frame clones and lacks some. The sample contains approximately 45,000 clones, 75% to 95% of which appear only once. V is TRBV9 and J is TRBJ2-3; TRBD2 aligns across 7 bases. This specimen consisted of CD8+ T cells from peripheral blood mononuclear cells, obtained in the second trimester of pregnancy. The TCR was taken from a female donor with multiple sclerosis, enrolled in a pregnancy study. As DNA, the CDR3 is TGTGCCAGCGGGGGAGGGTTTAGCACAGATACGCAGTATTTT. Amino acids: CASGGGFSTDTQYF.